This is a list of T cell receptor beta chains from one sample in a study of cytomegalovirus exposure and HLA in healthy donors. Profiled with immunoSEQ multiplex PCR; TCRdb holds only in-frame clones, not every one. The profile covers about 98,000 clones, with 65% to 80% appearing a single time and approximately 15% taken by the ten largest. Sample: PBMCs. The receptors derive from a man in his 60s in good health and CMV-seropositive. CDR3s include the opening cysteine and the closing phenylalanine or tryptophan.

>TRBJ1-1|TRBV28
CASSPKTGPNTEAFF
>TRBJ2-7|TRBV11-2
CASSYHRESNEQYF
>TRBJ2-2|TRBV6-1
CASSEQDTGELFF
>TRBJ2-2|TRBV7-8
CASSSLLTGELFF
>TRBJ2-5|TRBV5-1
CASSTAAGALQETQYF
>TRBJ1-5|TRBV2
CASRPDRHNQPQHF
>TRBJ2-1|TRBV5-4
CASSTMVGDEQFF
>TRBJ2-6|TRBV2
CASFTGDGANVLTF
>TRBJ1-6|TRBV19
CASSIGDRVVSPLHF
>TRBJ2-1|TRBV4-2
CASSLELTNEQFF